One sample yielded the 10 T cell receptor beta chains listed below, sequenced in a study of cytomegalovirus exposure and HLA in healthy donors. The PCR contained 60 Vbeta and 13 Jbeta primers. Method: immunoSEQ multiplex PCR; TCRdb's copy keeps in-frame clones and lacks some. This table holds 130,000 to 150,000 clones, 80% to 85% found once. The sequencing input was PBMCs. Receptors originate from a boy between 2 and 10 years old in good health and CMV-seronegative.

The chain has TRBV30 and TRBJ1-4; TRBD1 is a possible D gene (5 bases). The V end was cut by 1 base, the J end by 2 bases, with 11 bases between. The CDR3 is 15 residues long. In germline, CDR1 is GTSNPN, CDR2 SVGIG (reference sequence). The CDR3 nucleotides are TGTGCCTGGAGTGAGGCGGGGGTTACTAATGAAAAACTGTTTTTT. Translating gives CAWSEAGVTNEKLFF.

CDR3 region: CASSNGGTSAEETQYF. The CDR3 nucleotides are TGTGCCAGTAGTAACGGGGGGACTAGCGCTGAAGAGACCCAGTACTTC. V and J are TRBV19 and TRBJ2-5; TRBD2 matches at 10 bases. The CDR3 loop spans 16 amino acids. Looked up from germline, CDR1 is LNHDA and CDR2 is SQIVND (reference sequence). Germline trimming cut 4 bases from V and 3 bases from J; bases unmatched to any gene: 8.

V is TRBV13 and J is TRBJ1-3, with 9 bases fitting TRBD1. The CDR3 covers 19 residues. Germline V lookup: CDR1 PRHDT, CDR2 FYEKMQ (reference sequence). The ends lost 3 bases at V and 0 bases at J; junction bases unmatched: 12. CDR3 region: CASSFLGTGMESSGNTIYF. The CDR3, as DNA: TGTGCCAGCAGCTTTCTTGGGACAGGGATGGAGTCCTCTGGAAACACCATATATTTT.

This rearrangement joins TRBV11-3 to TRBJ2-1; 7 bases align to TRBD2. The CDR3 length is 17 residues. Germline V gene lookup returns CDR1 SGHNT and CDR2 YENEEA. V lost 1 base and J lost 6; bases outside the gene matches: 12. The CDR3 loop reads CASSLGLREVARNEQFF. In nucleotides, the CDR3 is TGTGCCAGCAGCTTAGGCCTCCGGGAGGTAGCGCGCAATGAGCAGTTCTTC.

The chain recombines TRBV5-1 with TRBJ2-3; TRBD1 agrees at 10 bases. CDR1 and CDR2 (germline): SGHRS, YFSETQ. There are 16 residues in the CDR3. V lost 4 bases, J lost 2 bases, and 7 bases stayed unmatched. The CDR3 coding sequence is TGCGCCAGCAGCCCGGAAGGGACAGGGGTCACAGATACGCAGTATTTT. Protein: CASSPEGTGVTDTQYF.

This chain uses TRBV5-1 with TRBJ1-1, with D unresolved. Germline V gene lookup returns CDR1 SGHRS and CDR2 YFSETQ. The CDR3 totals 15 residues. With 0 bases removed from V and 3 bases from J, the gap between germline ends came to 12 bases. The CDR3 DNA reads as TGCGCCAGCAGCTTGGATCCAATAGTCCACACTGAAGCTTTCTTT. It codes for CASSLDPIVHTEAFF.

The chain employs TRBV5-4 and TRBJ2-3; TRBD2 is a possible D gene (6 bases). V was pared by 1 base and J by 0 bases, with 12 bases between. This CDR3 region has 16 residues. Germline V gene lookup returns CDR1 SGHNT and CDR2 YYREEE (reference sequence). The CDR3 region has the DNA TGTGCCAGCAGCTTGTTTGCGGGACCCAGCACAGATACGCAGTATTTT. This translates into CASSLFAGPSTDTQYF.

This clone has more than one count but fewer than ten. This rearrangement joins TRBV4-1 to TRBJ2-3; no clear D gene. The V end was cut by 1 base, the J end by 0 bases, with 11 bases between. The CDR3 runs to 16 residues. Germline V gene lookup returns CDR1 MGHRA and CDR2 YSYEKL. The CDR3 loop reads CASSQVRAASTDTQYF. CDR3 sequence (DNA): TGCGCCAGCAGCCAAGTCCGCGCTGCTAGCACAGATACGCAGTATTTT.

The V gene is TRBV7-2, the J gene TRBJ2-7, with 9 positions matching TRBD2. Losses at the gene ends were 5 bases for V and 2 bases for J; bases not matched to a gene: 7. This CDR3 region has 15 residues. The germline CDR1 and CDR2 sequences are SGHTA and FQGNSA. DNA for the CDR3: TGTGCCAGCAGCACCAGGACTAGCGTTACCTACGAGCAGTACTTC. Amino acids: CASSTRTSVTYEQYF.

The gene calls are TRBV28 and TRBJ2-7, with D possibly matching TRBD1 (6 bases). The germline V gene has CDR1 MDHEN and CDR2 SYDVKM. The CDR3 has 12 residues. Trimming took 6 bases from V and 4 from J, leaving 10 bases between them. CDR3 sequence (DNA): TGTGCCAGCAGCAAACAGGGATACGAGCAGTACTTC. This encodes CASSKQGYEQYF.